This T cell receptor beta chain was retrieved from a study of blood T cells in healthy people across ages. On this clonotype: What it binds is unknown.

A J-beta primer mix and a sample-barcoded 5' primer were used in a second PCR of about 7 to 11 cycles. TCRdb independently ran MiXCR on the 5' RACE reads; one entry per CDR3 protein. The sample has hundreds of thousands of distinct CDR3 sequences; approximately 52% are singletons. Those donating, healthy Caucasian individuals from Russia, were aged roughly 6 to 95. Points from the study as a whole: What prevented conclusive comparison of naive and antigen-experienced cells was that PBMCs were unsorted. A roughly linear age-dependent decrease characterized TCR beta diversity per million T cells.

Trimming removed 1 base from V and 7 bases from J, with 16 bases in between. The CDR3 length is 15 residues. Germline assignment: CDR1 MNHNS and CDR2 SASEGT. The TCR originated in an elderly woman in good health. Sequencing was done on a sample of blood. The chain uses TRBV6-1 and TRBJ1-2; tentative D call: TRBD1 (5 bases). For the CDR3, the DNA is TGTGCCAGCAGTGAAGGTGGGGCGCGGTGGGCTGGCTACACCTTC. This translates into CASSEGGARWAGYTF.